The next 24 T cell receptor beta chains were all read from a single sample in a study of T cells expressing NK-cell markers. TCRdb re-called the 5' RACE reads and shows each CDR3 protein once, DNA omitted. This repertoire includes about 460,000 distinct CDR3 sequences. The specimen sequenced was blood T cells: a sorted CD56 or NKG2C T cell subset, CD4+ or CD8+ T cells, or bulk PBMC T cells (not recorded which). The receptors originated from a woman between 45 and 65 years old in good health.

V gene TRBV6-2 or TRBV6-3 combines with J gene TRBJ2-1; no DNA is available, so the TRBD1 call from TCRdb remains unchecked. Germline CDR1 MNHEY, CDR2 SVGEGT. There are 12 residues in the CDR3. Here the CDR3 reads CASSPGDNEQFF.

The chain links TRBV14 to TRBJ1-4; without DNA, the TCRdb call of TRBD1 cannot be checked. This CDR3 is built from 14 residues. Germline values: CDR1 SGHDN, CDR2 FVKESK. The chain's CDR3 is CASSRTGHVEKLFF.

The CDR3 spells CASSPPGSSSYEQYF. This rearrangement joins TRBV18 to TRBJ2-7. Germline CDR1 is KGHSH and CDR2 is LQKENI. The CDR3 has 15 residues. Using reference TRBV18 and TRBJ2-7 for the parts outside the CDR3, the full variable domain is NAGVMQNPRHLVRRRGQEARLRCSPMKGHSHVYWYRQLPEEGLKFMVYLQKENIIDESGMPKERFSAEFPKEGPSILRIQQVVRGDSAAYFCASSPPGSSSYEQYFGPGTRLTVT.

The chain uses TRBV5-8 and TRBJ2-5; TCRdb outputs TRBD1, but without DNA this stays unchecked. Germline assignment: CDR1 SGHTS and CDR2 YDEGEE. The CDR3 spans 15 residues. This chain's CDR3 is CASSPSGQGRETQYF.

CDR3 sequence reads: CASSLDSGGAKQPQHF. The chain links TRBV12-3 or TRBV12-4 to TRBJ1-5; TCRdb proposes TRBD1, but this gene call is untestable without DNA. This CDR3 is 16 amino acids long.

The rearrangement uses TRBV5-1 and TRBJ2-1; the D call from TCRdb, TRBD1, cannot be confirmed without DNA. In germline, CDR1 is SGHRS, CDR2 YFSETQ. The length of the CDR3 is 15 residues. The CDR3 sequence is CASSPRDSSYNEQFF.

This chain uses TRBV29-1 with TRBJ2-5. CDR1 is SQVTM and CDR2 is ANQGSEA in the germline V gene. The CDR3 runs to 11 residues. This CDR3 reads CSVELYETQYF. Combining the CDR3 with reference TRBV29-1 and TRBJ2-5 gives the whole variable domain SAVISQKPSRDICQRGTSLTIQCQVDSQVTMMFWYRQQPGQSLTLIATANQGSEATYESGFVIDKFPISRPNLTFSTLTVSNMSPEDSSIYLCSVELYETQYFGPGTRLLVL.

The chain is built from TRBV9 and TRBJ2-7. This CDR3 has 17 residues. CDR1 is SGDLS, CDR2 YYNGEE, per germline. CDR3: CASSVGADRLNSYEQYF.

This CDR3 reads CASSIGVFYEQYF. This chain links TRBV19 with TRBJ2-7. CDR3 length: 13 amino acids. Germline lookup yields CDR1 LNHDA and CDR2 SQIVND (reference sequence).

This chain joins TRBV2 and TRBJ2-3; TCRdb gives TRBD1 as the D gene, but with no DNA this cannot be confirmed. In germline, CDR1 is SNHLY, CDR2 FYNNEI. The CDR3 sequence is 15 residues long. CDR3 in amino acids: CASEGRQGVTDTQYF.

This rearrangement joins TRBV5-6 to TRBJ2-5; TCRdb calls TRBD1, which cannot be checked without DNA. CDR1 and CDR2 (germline): SGHDT, YYEEEE. The CDR3 contains 13 residues. The CDR3 loop is CASLTGYQETQYF.

V usage is TRBV14 and J usage is TRBJ1-2; with no DNA, the TCRdb D assignment of TRBD1 cannot be verified. The CDR3 is made up of 13 amino acids. The germline V gene has CDR1 SGHDN and CDR2 FVKESK. The CDR3 sequence: CASSQVGTRGYTF.

The CDR3 loop reads CASSRAGLERPNEQFF. The V and J genes are TRBV6-5 and TRBJ2-1; TCRdb picks TRBD2, but there is no DNA to check that call. CDR1 is MNHEY, CDR2 SVGAGI, per germline. The CDR3 has 16 residues.

The J gene is TRBJ2-3, the V gene TRBV25-1. This CDR3 is 16 amino acids long. Germline lookup yields CDR1 MGHDK and CDR2 SYGVNS. This CDR3 is CASSEEVATNTDTQYF.

The V gene is TRBV9, the J gene TRBJ2-7. This CDR3 is built from 15 residues. CDR1 SGDLS and CDR2 YYNGEE come from the germline V gene. CDR3 residues: CASSPTMGRSYEQYF.

This chain connects TRBV3-1 to TRBJ2-2. Germline V gives CDR1 LGHDT, CDR2 YNNKEL (reference sequence). The CDR3 is 17 amino acids. The CDR3 sequence: CASSNEPDAVNTGELFF. Variable domain in full (rest from reference TRBV3-1 and TRBJ2-2): DTAVSQTPKYLVTQMGNDKSIKCEQNLGHDTMYWYKQDSKKFLKIMFSYNNKELIINETVPNRFSPKSPDKAHLNLHINSLELGDSAVYFCASSNEPDAVNTGELFFGEGSRLTVL.

The chain carries TRBV5-1 and TRBJ2-1; TCRdb's D gene call, TRBD2, goes unchecked for lack of DNA. The CDR3 covers 14 residues. From germline, CDR1 is SGHRS and CDR2 YFSETQ. Here the CDR3 reads CASSFSSGRNEQFF.

The J gene is TRBJ2-1, the V gene TRBV11-2. The CDR3 has 18 residues. Germline CDR1 reads SGHAT; CDR2 reads FQNNGV. This chain's CDR3 is CASSLLLRILTGYNEQFF. Full variable domain (outside the CDR3, taken from reference TRBV11-2 and TRBJ2-1): EAGVAQSPRYKIIEKRQSVAFWCNPISGHATLYWYQQILGQGPKLLIQFQNNGVVDDSQLPKDRFSAERLKGVDSTLKIQPAKLEDSAVYLCASSLLLRILTGYNEQFFGPGTRLTVL.

The chain recombines TRBV2 with TRBJ2-2; the D call of TRBD2 rests on TCRdb alone, since no DNA is present to check it. The germline V gene has CDR1 SNHLY and CDR2 FYNNEI. The CDR3 contains 16 residues. The CDR3 here is CASSPFGTSGTGELFF.

The V gene is TRBV5-1, the J gene TRBJ1-1. The CDR3 is made up of 13 amino acids. Germline V gene sequence: CDR1 SGHRS, CDR2 YFSETQ. This CDR3 reads CASRIKVNTEAFF.

The V and J genes are TRBV7-3 and TRBJ2-7; without DNA, the TCRdb call of TRBD2 cannot be checked. Germline V gives CDR1 SGHTA, CDR2 FQGTGA. CDR3 length: 16 amino acids. CDR3 residues: CASSRGATSGTYEQYF.

CDR3: CASSLLRDTETAFF. The rearrangement uses TRBV6-2 or TRBV6-3 and TRBJ1-1; lacking DNA, the TRBD1 call made by TCRdb goes unchecked. The CDR3 totals 14 residues. The V gene's germline CDR1 is MNHEY and CDR2 SVGEGT.

The rearrangement joins TRBV9 to TRBJ1-6. Germline V gene data show CDR1 as SGDLS and CDR2 as YYNGEE. This CDR3 contains 13 residues. The CDR3 region is CASSAISNSPLHF.

This rearrangement joins TRBV3-1 to TRBJ2-1; TCRdb indicates TRBD2, and absent DNA this call remains unverified. Looked up from germline, CDR1 is LGHDT and CDR2 is YNNKEL (reference sequence). CDR3 length equals 14 residues. The CDR3 sequence is CATGGEAKHQEQFF.